This record covers a single T cell receptor (beta chain). Its antigen target is currently unknown. Base quality data are lacking; no much larger clone is found one base away. Participants in the prospective study were enrolled through a virtual design, were aged about 18 to 89 years, and lived in fewer than 30 United States geographic areas. To assign participants to cohorts, the prospective study relied on clinical history that participants themselves reported in a screening survey and a study questionnaire. ImmuneRACE Cohort 3 recovered participants were defined by two consecutive negative NP/OP PCR tests, healthcare professional clearance, or symptom resolution. In the prospective study, whole blood, serum and a nasopharyngeal or oropharyngeal swab were collected from each participant by mobile phlebotomists. Additional blood draws and questionnaires over an approximately two-month period could optionally be provided by prospective study participants. Before DNA extraction, prospective study blood samples were shipped either frozen or at room temperature.

The sample belongs to a study of blood T cell repertoires in COVID-19 (dated by TCRdb to the early 2020s). Concerning the study at large: Samples covering the acute and convalescent phases of COVID-19 were provided by collaborators in the United States, Italy and Spain. The material from the prospective study consisted of cDNA or gDNA derived from T cells, B-cell-depleted T cells, or PBMCs. The dataset comprised deeply sampled blood TCRbeta repertoires from subjects exposed to, actively infected with, or recovered from COVID-19. The repertoires were made available in a free public database intended to serve as a resource for research on the immune response to SARS-CoV-2. The samples were drawn from two sources: the first 160 participants of the ongoing ImmuneRACE study, and 1,000 to 1,500 subjects contributed by 6 global collaborators. The sample metadata nearly always contained a de-identified subject ID, COVID-19 status, age in years and sex. Where HLA class I and class II types were available, the types were taken from metadata supplied by the sample provider, not from assay-based typing.

Results the study describes overall, beyond this receptor: The quantity of clinical and demographic metadata differed by source and by participant and was supplied without curation.

The immunoSEQ Assay, a bias-controlled multiplex PCR, was used to amplify TCRbeta CDR3 regions from genomic DNA. Concerning the study's data processing: The number of nucleated cells in each sample was estimated by amplification of reference gene primers within the assay. Sequence reads were collapsed and filtered to measure the absolute abundance of every unique TCRbeta CDR3 rearrangement. For each sample, productive Simpson clonality was calculated as the square root of Simpson's diversity index over productive rearrangements. Not all clones reach the TCRdb copy of this immuneACCESS table, which keeps in-frame sequences only. Checked studies attribute under half of the gap to unresolved V genes and leave the rest unexplained. V, J and clone size are those of that table, while D and trimming were read from the DNA. The sample table records approximately 450,000 clones; 80% to 90% of these occur just once. Together, the top ten hold 1.1% of the sample.

Sequenced sample: PBMCs or T cells enriched from blood (not recorded which). This receptor was identified in a man aged 25 to 40 who had recovered from COVID-19.

The CDR3 reads as follows: CASSEWDRSSPLHF. The DNA reads as follows: TGTGCCAGCAGTGAATGGGACAGGAGTTCACCCCTCCACTTT. The sequence is built from TRBV2 and TRBJ1-6, and TRBD1 aligns with 8 junction nucleotides. From a lookup of the germline V gene, CDR1 and CDR2 are SNHLY and FYNNEI. Spanning cysteine to phenylalanine, the CDR3 consists of 14 amino acids. Kept here is only the CDR3 DNA, which spans 42 bases and is read in frame from base 1. Here V drops 2 bases and J drops 9 bases, and the junction holds 3 bases not matched to any gene.